This T cell receptor beta chain was recovered during a study of human T cells and chemical hapten exposure. This clonotype was observed once. Trimming took 5 bases from V and 3 from J; bases not matched to a gene: 9. Per the germline V gene, CDR1 is MNHEY and CDR2 is SMNVEV (reference sequence). This CDR3 has 15 amino acids. Indicated time point: patch test 3, about 24 weeks after DPC sensitization. Regarding treatment: therapeutic diphenylcyclopropenone sensitization with weekly scalp DPC. In TCRdb, the RACE reads were re-called with MiXCR into one record per CDR3 protein. This sample carries approximately 110,000 distinct CDR3 sequences, 34% of them seen once, and the ten largest clones take 2.5% to 3.5%.

J is TRBJ2-7 and V is TRBV27; 8 bases fit TRBD1. This material consisted of whole blood, taken in connection with sensitization to the hapten diphenylcyclopropenone (DPC). This receptor was identified in a man aged 35 to 55 with alopecia areata. Some clones in this sample may be carry-over from other donors' samples. CDR3 sequence reads: CASSETGTGRYEQYV. CDR3 nucleotides: TGTGCCAGCAGTGAAACCGGGACAGGCCGCTACGAGCAGTACGTC.